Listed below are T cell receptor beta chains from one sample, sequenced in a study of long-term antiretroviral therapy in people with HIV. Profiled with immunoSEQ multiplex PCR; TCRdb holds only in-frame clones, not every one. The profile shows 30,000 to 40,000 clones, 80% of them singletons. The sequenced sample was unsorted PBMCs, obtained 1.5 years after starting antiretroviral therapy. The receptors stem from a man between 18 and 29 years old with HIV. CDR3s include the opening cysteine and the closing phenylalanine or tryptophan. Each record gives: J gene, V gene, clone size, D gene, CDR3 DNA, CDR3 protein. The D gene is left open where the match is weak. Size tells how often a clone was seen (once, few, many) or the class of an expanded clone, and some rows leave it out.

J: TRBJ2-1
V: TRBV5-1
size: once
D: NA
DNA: TGCGCCAGCAGCCTCGAACAGGAGAAGGAGCAGTTCTTC
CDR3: CASSLEQEKEQFF

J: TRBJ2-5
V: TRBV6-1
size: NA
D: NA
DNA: TGTGCCAGCAGTGAGTCAGGGAGGGAGACCCAGTACTTC
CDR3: CASSESGRETQYF

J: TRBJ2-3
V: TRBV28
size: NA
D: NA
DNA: TGTGCCAGCAGTTTAAAAGTGGGGTCTCGGGGGCAGTATTTT
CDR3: CASSLKVGSRGQYF

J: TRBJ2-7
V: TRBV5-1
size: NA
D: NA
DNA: TGCGCCAGCAGCTTGGAGGGCAGATACGAGCAGTACTTC
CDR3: CASSLEGRYEQYF

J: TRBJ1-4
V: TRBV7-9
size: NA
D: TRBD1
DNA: TGTGCCAGCAGCTTAGCTGGACAGGGGATAAGTGTCGGTGAAAAACTGTTTTTT
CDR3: CASSLAGQGISVGEKLFF

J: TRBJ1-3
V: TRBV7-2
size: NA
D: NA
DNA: TGTGCCAGCAGCCTCACATCGGTGGGGGCGCCTGGAAACACCATATATTTT
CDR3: CASSLTSVGAPGNTIYF

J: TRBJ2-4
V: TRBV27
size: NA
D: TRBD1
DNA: TGTGCCAGCAGTTTAATCGGACAGGACATTCAGTACTTC
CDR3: CASSLIGQDIQYF

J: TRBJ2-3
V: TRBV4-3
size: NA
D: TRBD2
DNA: TGCGCCAGCAGCCTCTCCCCGGGACTAGGGACAGATACGCAGTATTTT
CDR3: CASSLSPGLGTDTQYF

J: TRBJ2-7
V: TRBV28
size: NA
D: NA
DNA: TGTGCCAGCTCCCTCGGAGGGAACCCCTACGAGCAGTACTTC
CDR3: CASSLGGNPYEQYF

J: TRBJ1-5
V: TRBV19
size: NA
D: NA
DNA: TGTGCCAGTATTGCCACAGGCGCAACCATCAATCAGCCCCAGCATTTT
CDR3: CASIATGATINQPQHF

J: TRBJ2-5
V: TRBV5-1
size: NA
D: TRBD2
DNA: TGCGCCAGCAGCCTAATAGCGGGAGGGCCTTTGGAGACCCAGTACTTC
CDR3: CASSLIAGGPLETQYF

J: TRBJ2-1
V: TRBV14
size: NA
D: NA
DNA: TGTGCCAGCAGCCAAGGAGATAACAATGAGCAGTTCTTC
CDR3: CASSQGDNNEQFF

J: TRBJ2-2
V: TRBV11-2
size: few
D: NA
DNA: TGTGCCAGCAGCTTAGTTGGGACAACCACCGGGGAGCTGTTTTTT
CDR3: CASSLVGTTTGELFF

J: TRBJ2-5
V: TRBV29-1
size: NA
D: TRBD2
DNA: TGCAGCGTGGGGATCATAGCGGGAGACGTGACCCAGTACTTC
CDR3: CSVGIIAGDVTQYF

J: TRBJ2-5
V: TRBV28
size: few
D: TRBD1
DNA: TGTGCCAGCAGTTTATCCGGACAGGGGGCAGGGGAGACCCAGTACTTC
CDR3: CASSLSGQGAGETQYF

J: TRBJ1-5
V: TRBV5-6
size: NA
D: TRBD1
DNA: TGTGCCAGCAGCTGGCACAGGGGGGTCAATCAGCCCCAGCATTTT
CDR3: CASSWHRGVNQPQHF

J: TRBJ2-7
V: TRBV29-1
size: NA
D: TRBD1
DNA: TGCAGCGTTGAAGAGCCGGGACAGAGCTCCTACGAGCAGTACTTC
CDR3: CSVEEPGQSSYEQYF

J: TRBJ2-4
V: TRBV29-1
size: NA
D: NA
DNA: TGCAGCGCACAAAAAGGAGCCAAAAACATTCAGTACTTC
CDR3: CSAQKGAKNIQYF

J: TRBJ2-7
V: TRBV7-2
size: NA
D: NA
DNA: TGTGCCAGCAGCCCCACTAGCATGGTCCACGAGCAGTACTTC
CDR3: CASSPTSMVHEQYF

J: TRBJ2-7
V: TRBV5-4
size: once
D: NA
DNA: TGTGCCAGCAGCTTGGACAGCGGAACCTACGAGCAGTACTTC
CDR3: CASSLDSGTYEQYF

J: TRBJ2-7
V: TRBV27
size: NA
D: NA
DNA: TGTGCCTGCCGGGACTCCAAAACCTACGAGCAGTACTTC
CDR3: CACRDSKTYEQYF

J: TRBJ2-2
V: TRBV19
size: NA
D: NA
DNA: TGTGCCAGTAAACTAGGCCCCTTATTTAACACCGGGGAGCTGTTTTTT
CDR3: CASKLGPLFNTGELFF

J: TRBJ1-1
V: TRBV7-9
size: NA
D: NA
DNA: TGTGCCAGCAGCTTAGTCCCTGGAGCTTTCTTT
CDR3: CASSLVPGAFF

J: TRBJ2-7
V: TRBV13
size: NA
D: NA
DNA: TGTGCCAGCAGCTTAGAGGCGTTCTCCTACGAGCAGTACTTC
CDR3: CASSLEAFSYEQYF

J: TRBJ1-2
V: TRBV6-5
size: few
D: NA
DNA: TGTGCCAGCAGGGAGGACAACCGGATGTCGGGCTACACCTTC
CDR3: CASREDNRMSGYTF

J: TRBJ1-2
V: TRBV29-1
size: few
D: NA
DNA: TGCAGCGTTGGTCCTGATGGCTACACCTTC
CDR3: CSVGPDGYTF

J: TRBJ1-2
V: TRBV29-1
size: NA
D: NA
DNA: TGCAGCGTTTCCTTAACAGGGATACGAGGCTACACCTTC
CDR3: CSVSLTGIRGYTF

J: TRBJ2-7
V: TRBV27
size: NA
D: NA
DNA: TGTGCCAGCAGTTTCCACAGGGAGATCTACGAGCAGTACTTC
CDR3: CASSFHREIYEQYF

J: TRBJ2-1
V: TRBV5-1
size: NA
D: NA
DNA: TGCGCCAGCAGCAAAGACGGACAGCCGCGAGTCAATGAGCAGTTCTTC
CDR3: CASSKDGQPRVNEQFF

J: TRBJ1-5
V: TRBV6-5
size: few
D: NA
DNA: TGTGCCAGCAGTCGGGACAGCAATCAGCCCCAGCATTTT
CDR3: CASSRDSNQPQHF

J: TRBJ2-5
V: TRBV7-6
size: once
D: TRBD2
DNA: TGTGCCAGCAGCTTAGGTCCCCCTAGCGGAGGGACCCAGTACTTC
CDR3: CASSLGPPSGGTQYF

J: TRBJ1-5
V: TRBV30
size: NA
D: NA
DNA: TGTGCCTGGAGTGTCGGGACATATAATAATCAGCCCCAGCATTTT
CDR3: CAWSVGTYNNQPQHF

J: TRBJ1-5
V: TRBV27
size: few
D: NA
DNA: TGTGCCAGCAGTTTATCCAGTAATCAGCCCCAGCATTTT
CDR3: CASSLSSNQPQHF